This TCR beta chain was found in a study of blood T cell repertoires in COVID-19. Study details: T cells, B-cell-depleted T cells, or PBMCs supplied cDNA or gDNA.

This table comes from immunoSEQ multiplex PCR, and its TCRdb copy is limited to in-frame clones, with some not included. The sample records some 200,000 clones, roughly 94% being singletons. The CDR3 spans 19 residues. CDR1 and CDR2 (germline): SGHRS, YFSETQ. V dropped 4 bases and J dropped 0; count of bases not matched to a gene: 14. The sequenced sample consisted of peripheral blood. The chain has TRBV5-1 and TRBJ2-4; 9 nucleotides agree with TRBD2. The TCR sequence derives from a man aged 30 to 45 with acute or convalescent COVID-19. The DNA of the CDR3 is TGCGCCAGCAGCCTGGGTGCGGGAGGGTCGACTTTAGCCAAAAACATTCAGTACTTC. Amino acid sequence: CASSLGAGGSTLAKNIQYF.